These 21 T cell receptor beta chains were sequenced from one sample in a study of blood T cell repertoires in COVID-19. The method was immunoSEQ multiplex PCR; TCRdb's version includes in-frame clones alone and lacks a portion of them. The sample carries roughly 140,000 clones, 80% to 90% recorded once. Specimen: peripheral blood. Receptors originate from a man aged 65-85 years with acute or convalescent COVID-19.

The gene calls are TRBV6-5 and TRBJ1-5; TRBD1 is a possible D gene (5 bases). The germline gives CDR1 MNHEY, CDR2 SVGAGI. The CDR3 has 13 residues. V shed 8 bases and J shed 1 base, with 9 bases lying between them. The CDR3: CASSGGSNQPQHF. DNA for the CDR3: TGTGCCAGCTCGGGGGGAAGCAATCAGCCCCAGCATTTT.

This chain joins TRBV29-1 and TRBJ2-1; the match to TRBD2 covers 11 bases. The V gene end was trimmed by 6 bases and the J gene end by 4 bases; junction bases not matched to a gene: 8. Looked up from germline, CDR1 is SQVTM and CDR2 is ANQGSEA. The CDR3 consists of 15 residues. The chain's CDR3 is CSVIPGLAAYNEQFF. CDR3 sequence (DNA): TGCAGCGTAATACCGGGACTAGCGGCTTACAATGAGCAGTTCTTC.

This rearrangement joins TRBV6-5 to TRBJ2-7; possible D gene TRBD1, 6 bases. The CDR3 is made up of 15 amino acids. Trimming stripped 2 bases from V and 5 bases from J, with 16 bases between. Looked up from germline, CDR1 is MNHEY and CDR2 is SVGAGI. The CDR3: CASSYTVSGDHEQYF. Written as DNA, the CDR3 is TGTGCCAGCAGTTACACGGTCTCAGGGGACCACGAGCAGTACTTC.

The chain recombines TRBV3-1 (or the pseudogene TRBV3-2) with TRBJ2-3; D might be TRBD2 (5 bases). Germline CDR1 reads LGHDT; CDR2 reads YNNKEL (reference sequence). Trimming cost V 0 bases and J 1 base, with 20 bases left between them. This CDR3 is built from 19 residues. CDR3 sequence: CASSQDLGEAVIGTDTQYF. The CDR3 DNA reads TGTGCCAGCAGCCAAGATCTGGGAGAAGCGGTCATTGGCACAGATACGCAGTATTTT.

The rearrangement joins TRBV19 to TRBJ2-5; 7 bases are shared with TRBD2. V dropped 5 bases and J dropped 1; count of bases not matched to a gene: 7. Germline-derived CDR1 and CDR2 are LNHDA and SQIVND (reference sequence). The CDR3 contains 15 residues. The CDR3 reads CASSPLTSPQETQYF. CDR3 sequence (DNA): TGTGCCAGTAGTCCCCTGACTAGCCCCCAAGAGACCCAGTACTTC.

The V and J genes are TRBV5-1 and TRBJ2-5; 8 bases align to TRBD1. Germline V lookup: CDR1 SGHRS, CDR2 YFSETQ. The CDR3 consists of 15 residues. Unmatched junction bases numbered 4, after V lost 2 bases and J lost 1 base. CDR3 DNA sequence: TGCGCCAGCAGCTTACGACAGGGGACCCAAGAGACCCAGTACTTC. Residues: CASSLRQGTQETQYF.

This chain connects TRBV11-3 to TRBJ2-1; 12 nucleotides align to TRBD1. Germline CDR1 is SGHNT and CDR2 is YENEEA. The CDR3 spans 14 residues. J gave up 8 bases and V 4 bases, and 3 bases lay outside the gene matches. CDR3 sequence reads: CASSWGQGAHEQFF. CDR3 nucleotide sequence: TGTGCCAGCAGCTGGGGACAGGGGGCACATGAGCAGTTCTTC.

The V gene is TRBV5-5, the J gene TRBJ2-2, with 10 bases matching TRBD2. The germline V gene has CDR1 SGHKS and CDR2 YYEKEE (reference sequence). The V and J ends lost 4 bases and 6 bases, in that order; junction bases with no gene match: 12. The CDR3 runs 17 residues. In DNA, the CDR3 is TGTGCCAGCAGCACCGAGAGCGGGAGGGGTAACGCCGGGGAGCTGTTTTTT. Protein product: CASSTESGRGNAGELFF.

This clone came up a few times. V and J are TRBV6-5 and TRBJ1-2; 8 bases are shared with TRBD1. In germline, CDR1 is MNHEY, CDR2 SVGAGI. CDR3 length equals 14 residues. With 8 bases clipped from V and 6 bases from J, the junction kept 11 bases outside the gene matches. The CDR3 spells CASGGQGMINGYTF. In DNA, the CDR3 is TGTGCCAGCGGAGGACAGGGCATGATCAATGGCTACACCTTC.

This chain connects TRBV5-1 to TRBJ1-3; 7 bases match TRBD1. Germline V CDR1 and CDR2: SGHRS, YFSETQ. V shed 1 base and J 4 bases; nucleotides not matched to a gene: 5. CDR3 length: 15 amino acids. The CDR3, as DNA: TGCGCCAGCAGCTTGAACGGGGACAGCGGAAACACCATATATTTT. Amino acids: CASSLNGDSGNTIYF.

The chain uses TRBV2 and TRBJ2-3; 7 positions match TRBD2. Germline CDR1 is SNHLY and CDR2 is FYNNEI. CDR3 length: 16 amino acids. The J segment lost 5 bases and the V segment lost 6 bases, leaving 14 bases of the junction unmatched. CDR3 DNA sequence: TGTGCCAGCAGCGCCCGACCTGCGGGAGTGGGAGATACGCAGTATTTT. It yields the protein CASSARPAGVGDTQYF.

V usage is TRBV5-6 and J usage is TRBJ1-5; D might be TRBD1 (5 bases). CDR3 length equals 15 residues. Looked up from germline, CDR1 is SGHDT and CDR2 is YYEEEE. V was shortened by 0 bases and J by 0 bases, with 7 bases between the two germline ends. CDR3 sequence reads: CASSLGQTSNQPQHF. The CDR3 region has the DNA TGTGCCAGCAGCTTGGGACAGACTAGCAATCAGCCCCAGCATTTT.

The V gene is TRBV11-2, the J gene TRBJ1-2, with TRBD1 identical over 7 bases. Germline values: CDR1 SGHAT, CDR2 FQNNGV. Unmatched junction bases numbered 12, after V lost 3 bases and J lost 8 bases. The CDR3 has 15 amino acids. CDR3 loop: CASSFPGQPPEGYTF. In DNA form, the CDR3 reads TGTGCCAGCAGCTTTCCGGGACAGCCACCGGAGGGCTACACCTTC. The entire variable domain, with the rest obtained from reference TRBV11-2 and TRBJ1-2, is as follows: EAGVAQSPRYKIIEKRQSVAFWCNPISGHATLYWYQQILGQGPKLLIQFQNNGVVDDSQLPKDRFSAERLKGVDSTLKIQPAKLEDSAVYLCASSFPGQPPEGYTFGSGTRLTVV.

This clone was seen a handful of times. This chain uses TRBV20-1 with TRBJ1-6, with D possibly being TRBD1 (6 bases). The CDR3 totals 14 residues. The V gene's germline CDR1 is DFQATT and CDR2 SNEGSKA (reference sequence). Trimming took off 5 bases at V and 5 bases at J, with 13 bases between the two ends. The CDR3 DNA reads as TGCAGTGCTCGTGAGAGGACAGATAATTCACCCCTCCACTTT. This gives the protein CSARERTDNSPLHF.

The V and J genes are TRBV5-1 and TRBJ2-7, with 9 bases aligning to TRBD1. This CDR3 is built from 18 residues. The germline CDR1 and CDR2 sequences are SGHRS and YFSETQ. The trim removed 1 base at V and 0 bases at J, leaving 11 bases unmatched. The CDR3 DNA is TGCGCCAGCAGCTTGCAACCGTCCGGGACAGGGAGCTCCTACGAGCAGTACTTC. It specifies CASSLQPSGTGSSYEQYF.

V is TRBV19 and J is TRBJ1-5; D is possibly TRBD1 (5 bases). Germline CDR1 is LNHDA and CDR2 is SQIVND (reference sequence). V lost 6 bases and J 4 bases, leaving 13 bases between the germline ends. The CDR3 totals 14 residues. CDR3 sequence reads: CASRDGRGNQPQHF. The CDR3 DNA is TGTGCCAGTAGGGACGGCCGGGGGAATCAGCCCCAGCATTTT. Combining the CDR3 with reference TRBV19 and TRBJ1-5 gives the whole variable domain DGGITQSPKYLFRKEGQNVTLSCEQNLNHDAMYWYRQDPGQGLRLIYYSQIVNDFQKGDIAEGYSVSREKKESFPLTVTSAQKNPTAFYLCASRDGRGNQPQHFGDGTRLSIL.

The genes are TRBV6-1 and TRBJ1-2; 7 bases align to TRBD1. The V gene's germline CDR1 is MNHNS and CDR2 SASEGT. This CDR3 is built from 16 residues. V shed 2 bases, J shed 3 bases, and the junction held 9 bases outside the gene matches. The CDR3: CASSESAGGQYYGYTF. Here the CDR3 DNA reads TGTGCCAGCAGTGAATCCGCAGGGGGTCAATACTATGGCTACACCTTC.

The gene calls are TRBV19 and TRBJ2-7; no clear D gene. V was pared by 1 base and J by 3 bases, with 16 bases between. The CDR3 runs 16 residues. Germline CDR1 LNHDA, CDR2 SQIVND (reference sequence). The CDR3 nucleotides read TGTGCCAGTAGTATAGGCTACGGCCAGGCCCTCTACGAGCAGTACTTC. The encoded protein is CASSIGYGQALYEQYF.

This clone was counted a few times. Other DNA sequences in this specimen translate into the identical CDR3. This rearrangement joins TRBV7-3 to TRBJ2-1, with 13 nucleotides matching TRBD2. The CDR3 spans 14 residues. Germline CDR1 reads SGHTA; CDR2 reads FQGTGA. V lost 5 bases, J lost 10 bases, and 5 bases stayed unmatched. The CDR3 region has the DNA TGTGCCAGCAGCGCCGGACTAGCGGGAGACGAGCAGTTCTTC. This sequence encodes CASSAGLAGDEQFF.

The V and J genes are TRBV6-5 and TRBJ1-5; 7 bases fit TRBD1. The CDR3 has 14 residues. Unmatched junction bases numbered 4, after V lost 5 bases and J lost 3 bases. In germline, CDR1 is MNHEY, CDR2 SVGAGI. For the CDR3, the DNA is TGTGCCAGCAGTAACACAGGGGCCAATCAGCCCCAGCATTTT. Its translation: CASSNTGANQPQHF.

This clone was picked up a small number of times. The genes are TRBV19 and TRBJ2-7; TRBD1 might be the D (6 bases). Germline V gene data show CDR1 as LNHDA and CDR2 as SQIVND (reference sequence). The CDR3 contains 16 residues. Trimming took off 0 bases at V and 1 base at J, with 13 bases between the two ends. CDR3 region: CASSIDPLTGSYEQYF. The CDR3 coding sequence is TGTGCCAGTAGTATAGACCCCTTGACAGGATCCTACGAGCAGTACTTC.